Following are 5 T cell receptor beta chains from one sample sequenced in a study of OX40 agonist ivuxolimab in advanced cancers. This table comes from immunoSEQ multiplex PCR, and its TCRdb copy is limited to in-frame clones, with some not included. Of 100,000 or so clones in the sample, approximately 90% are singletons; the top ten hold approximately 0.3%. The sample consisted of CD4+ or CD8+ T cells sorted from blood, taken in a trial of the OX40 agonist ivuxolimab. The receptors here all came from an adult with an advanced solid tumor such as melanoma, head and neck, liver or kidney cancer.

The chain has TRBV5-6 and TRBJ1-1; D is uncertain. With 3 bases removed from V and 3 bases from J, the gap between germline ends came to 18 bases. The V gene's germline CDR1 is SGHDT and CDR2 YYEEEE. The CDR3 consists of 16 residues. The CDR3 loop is CASSWGSGHRDTEAFF. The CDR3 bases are TGTGCCAGCAGCTGGGGTTCAGGTCATAGGGACACTGAAGCTTTCTTT.

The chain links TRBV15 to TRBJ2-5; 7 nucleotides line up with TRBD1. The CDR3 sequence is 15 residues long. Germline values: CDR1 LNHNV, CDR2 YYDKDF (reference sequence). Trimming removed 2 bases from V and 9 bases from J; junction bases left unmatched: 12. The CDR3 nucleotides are TGTGCCACCAGCAGAAAAGGACAGGTGCCTGGGGCCCAGTACTTC. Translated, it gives CATSRKGQVPGAQYF.

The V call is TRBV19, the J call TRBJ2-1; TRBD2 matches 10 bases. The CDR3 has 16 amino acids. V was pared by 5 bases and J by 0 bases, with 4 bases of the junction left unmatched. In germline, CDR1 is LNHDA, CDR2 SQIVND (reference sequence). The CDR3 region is CASSASSGSSYNEQFF. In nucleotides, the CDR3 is TGTGCCAGTAGTGCCTCTAGCGGGAGCTCCTACAATGAGCAGTTCTTC.

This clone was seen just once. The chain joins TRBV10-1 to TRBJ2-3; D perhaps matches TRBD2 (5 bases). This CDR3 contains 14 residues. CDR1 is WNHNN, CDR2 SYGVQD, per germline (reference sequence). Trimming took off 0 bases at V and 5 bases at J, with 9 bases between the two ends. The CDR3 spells CASSESGARDTQYF. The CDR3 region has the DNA TGCGCCAGCAGTGAGTCGGGAGCAAGAGATACGCAGTATTTT.

CDR3 DNA sequence: TGTGCCAGCAGGAGGGACGAAGCTAACTATGGCTACACCTTC. The encoded protein is CASRRDEANYGYTF. The chain couples TRBV6-5 to TRBJ1-2; D possibly corresponds to TRBD1 (5 bases). CDR3 size: 14 residues. V dropped 6 bases and J dropped 0 bases, with 11 bases sitting between them. CDR1 MNHEY and CDR2 SVGAGI come from the germline V gene.